The source of this T cell receptor beta chain is a study of blood T cells in healthy people across ages. Per the germline V gene, CDR1 is MNHEY and CDR2 is SMNVEV (reference sequence). CDR3 size: 13 residues. PCR was performed a second time for about 7 to 12 cycles using a sample-barcoded 5' primer and a J-beta primer mix. The template-switch adaptor, which had 12 random nucleotides, put a tag on each cDNA molecule. TCRdb recomputed calls from the 5' RACE reads with MiXCR, one row per CDR3 protein. This repertoire shows 1.2 million to 1.5 million distinct CDR3 sequences, 55% to 75% found once; its top ten account for more than 6%.

This TCR was sampled from a young man in good health. The sample taken for sequencing was blood. The chain has TRBV27 and TRBJ2-5; 7 bases are shared with TRBD1. The J call may be incorrect, as the DNA end agrees better with TRBJ2-7. The CDR3 DNA reads TGTGCCAGCAGTGACAGGGTTCGGGACGAGCAGTACTTC. Translated, it gives CASSDRVRDEQYF.